The sequence of this TCR beta chain was determined in a study of blood T cell repertoires in COVID-19. The repertoire was sequenced with immunoSEQ multiplex PCR; TCRdb's copy has only in-frame clones and lacks some. The table includes 97,000 or so clones, 60% to 80% detected once. This sequence originates from a man aged 55 to 70 with active or convalescent COVID-19. Sequencing used peripheral blood.

The CDR3 nucleotides are TGCGCCAGCAGCCCGGACAGAGCTAACTATGGCTACACCTTC. Its protein is CASSPDRANYGYTF. This chain links TRBV5-1 with TRBJ1-2; D perhaps matches TRBD1 (6 bases). Trimming took 4 bases from V and 0 from J, leaving 10 bases between them. Germline V gene sequence: CDR1 SGHRS, CDR2 YFSETQ. The CDR3 covers 14 residues.